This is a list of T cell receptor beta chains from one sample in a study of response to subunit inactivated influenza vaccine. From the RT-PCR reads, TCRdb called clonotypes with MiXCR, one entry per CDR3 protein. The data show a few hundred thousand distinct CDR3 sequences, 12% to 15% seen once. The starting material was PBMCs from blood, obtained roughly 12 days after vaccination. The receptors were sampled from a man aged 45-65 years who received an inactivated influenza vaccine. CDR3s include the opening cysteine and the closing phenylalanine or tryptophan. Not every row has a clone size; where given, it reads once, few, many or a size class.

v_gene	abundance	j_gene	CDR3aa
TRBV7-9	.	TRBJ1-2	CASSLVPDRGKGYTF
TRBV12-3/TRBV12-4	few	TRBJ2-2	CASRASGGTGELFF
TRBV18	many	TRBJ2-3	CASSPTTDTQYF
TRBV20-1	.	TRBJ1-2	CSARVSGANYGYTF
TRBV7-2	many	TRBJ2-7	CASSFGRGYEQYF
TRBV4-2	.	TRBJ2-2	CASSQPGWGTGELFF
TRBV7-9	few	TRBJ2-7	CASSLARGWDEQYF
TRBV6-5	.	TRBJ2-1	CASSYSTTGEQFF
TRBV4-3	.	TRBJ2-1	CASSQGARAGGYNEQFF
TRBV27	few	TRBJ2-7	CASSLTRQGGHYEQYF
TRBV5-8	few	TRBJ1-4	CASSLGLSNEKLFF
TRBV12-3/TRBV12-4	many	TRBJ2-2	CASSLASTTGELFF
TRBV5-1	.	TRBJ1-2	CASSLAVTGYGYTF
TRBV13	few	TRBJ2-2	CASSLPDGELFF
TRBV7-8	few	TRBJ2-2	CASSHPWADTGELFF
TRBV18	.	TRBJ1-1	CASSGGQGPNEAFF
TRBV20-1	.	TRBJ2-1	CSARGRAGNEQFF
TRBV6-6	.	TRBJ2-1	CASSYSPGNEQFF
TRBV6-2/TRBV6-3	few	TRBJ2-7	CASSLRSQYPPGQKYEQYF
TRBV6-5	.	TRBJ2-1	CASSYSSVPGVDEQFF
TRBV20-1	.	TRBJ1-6	CSARMDRDNSPLHF
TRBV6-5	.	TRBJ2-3	CASTPSKGTQYF
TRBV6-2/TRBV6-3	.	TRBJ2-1	CASSSSLPTGLSYNEQFF
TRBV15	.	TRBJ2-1	CATSRYSGTYNEQFF
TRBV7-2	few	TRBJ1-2	CASSTRDRYYGYTF
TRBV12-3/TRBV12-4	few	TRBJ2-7	CASSSLGHEQYF
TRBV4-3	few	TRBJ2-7	CASSHTSNYEQYF
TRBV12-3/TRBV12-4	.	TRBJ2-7	CASNQWGVSYEQYF
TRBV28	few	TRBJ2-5	CASSSDSSGETQYF
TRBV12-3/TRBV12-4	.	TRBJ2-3	CASKIITDTQYF
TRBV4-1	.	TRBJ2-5	CASSQVGTGVETQYF
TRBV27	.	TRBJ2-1	CASSPQWTGDIYNEQFF
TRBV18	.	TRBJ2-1	CASSPSVVRNEQFF
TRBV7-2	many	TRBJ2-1	CASSSLAPQRYNEQFF
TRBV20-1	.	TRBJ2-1	CSAREGLALYNEQFF
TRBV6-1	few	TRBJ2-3	CASSERKAGTTDTQYF
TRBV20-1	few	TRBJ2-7	CSATSIGQGAREQYF
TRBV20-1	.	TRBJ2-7	CSASFLRPDEQYF
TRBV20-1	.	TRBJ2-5	CSTGQGQETQYF
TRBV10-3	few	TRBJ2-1	CAITRDRENNEQFF
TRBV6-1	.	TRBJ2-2	CASSKGTGHYGELFF
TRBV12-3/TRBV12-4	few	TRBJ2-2	CASSNRGQNTGELFF
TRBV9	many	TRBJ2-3	CASSATSGVGDTQYF
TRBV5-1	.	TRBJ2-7	CASNRGTDSYEQYF
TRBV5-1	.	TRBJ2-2	CASSPGGATGELFF
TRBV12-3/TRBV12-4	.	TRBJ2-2	CASSSITLNTGELFF
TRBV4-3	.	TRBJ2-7	CASSQGGTGTYEQYF
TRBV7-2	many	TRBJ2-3	CASSLARPPRDTQYF
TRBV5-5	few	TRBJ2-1	CASSLYQGGDEQFF
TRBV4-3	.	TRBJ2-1	CASSHLSGGAINEQFF
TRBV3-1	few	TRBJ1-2	CASKGQGGGYTF
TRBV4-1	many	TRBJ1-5	CASSQDRRLKTRVYSNQPQHF
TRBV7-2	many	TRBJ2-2	CASSPRSPEGELFF
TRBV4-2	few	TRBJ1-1	CASSTQDRGNTEAFF
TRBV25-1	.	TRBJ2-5	CASSEFRPQQGNAQETQYF
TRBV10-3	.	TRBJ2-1	CAISEGGSVRRFF
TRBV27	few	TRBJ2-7	CASSFRDRVGYEQYF
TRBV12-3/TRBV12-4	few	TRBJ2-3	CASSSSQAKPGTDTQYF
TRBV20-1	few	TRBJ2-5	CSASWTEETQYF
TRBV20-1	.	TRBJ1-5	CSATENSNQPQHF